The T cell receptor beta chain under discussion was sequenced for a study of blood T cell repertoires in COVID-19. Study information: The study drew acute and convalescent COVID-19 samples from the United States, Italy and Spain. PBMCs, B-cell-depleted T cells, or T cells provided the cDNA or gDNA that made up the material.

V lost 5 bases, J lost 4 bases, and 11 bases stayed unmatched. There are 17 residues in the CDR3. Germline values: CDR1 MNHEY, CDR2 SMNVEV (reference sequence). Some clones are missing from TCRdb's copy, which holds only in-frame ones; the method was immunoSEQ multiplex PCR. This table has a few hundred thousand clones, 80% to 90% appearing once. Participant ages covered about 18 to 90 years across 20 to 25 US areas. Cohort placement rested on clinical history that participants reported themselves. The sequence came from a man aged 25 to 45 who had recovered from COVID-19. The source material was PBMCs or T cells enriched from blood (not recorded which). The chain links TRBV27 to TRBJ2-5; 12 positions agree with TRBD2. In nucleotides, the CDR3 is TGTGCCAGCAGTCCACTAGCGGGGGGCTCGATTGGAGAGACCCAGTACTTC. Protein product: CASSPLAGGSIGETQYF.